Shown below are 13 T cell receptor beta chains from a single sample sequenced in a study of blood T cell repertoires in COVID-19. The data were produced by immunoSEQ multiplex PCR, yet TCRdb's version contains in-frame clones alone and is incomplete. This sample has 150,000 to 200,000 clones, with about 87% found just once. The sequenced sample was peripheral blood. Receptors were obtained from a woman aged 18-35 years who had recovered from COVID-19.

This chain uses TRBV30 with TRBJ2-3; D uncertain. V lost 8 bases, J lost 1 base, and 13 bases lay in between. Germline assignment: CDR1 GTSNPN and CDR2 SVGIG (reference sequence). CDR3 length: 13 amino acids. The CDR3 here is CAQSERRTDTQYF. The CDR3 region has the DNA TGTGCCCAATCGGAGCGCCGCACAGATACGCAGTATTTT.

The chain uses TRBV7-6 and TRBJ2-1; 8 nucleotides match TRBD2. This CDR3 is 16 amino acids long. The junction had 16 bases not matched to a gene; V was cut back by 5 bases and J by 10 bases. CDR1 and CDR2 from the germline V gene are SGHVS and FNYEAQ. As DNA, the CDR3 is TGTGCCAGCAGCCACCAAGTGGACGGGGGGGCCCGGGAGCAGTTCTTC. Translating gives CASSHQVDGGAREQFF.

The chain links TRBV5-6 to TRBJ1-3; 10 bases match TRBD1. The CDR3 is 15 residues long. Losses at the gene ends were 4 bases for V and 3 bases for J; bases not matched to a gene: 4. CDR1 and CDR2 (germline): SGHDT, YYEEEE. In DNA form, the CDR3 reads TGTGCCAGCAGCCCCCGGACAGGGGGTGGAAACACCATATATTTT. This gives the protein CASSPRTGGGNTIYF.

V usage is TRBV19 and J usage is TRBJ2-2; a weak D match, TRBD1 (6 bases). This CDR3 region has 14 residues. The V gene lost 6 bases and the J gene lost 0 bases, with 8 bases spanning the gap. Germline assignment: CDR1 LNHDA and CDR2 SQIVND (reference sequence). CDR3 loop: CASRGQTNTGELFF. In nucleotides, the CDR3 is TGTGCCAGTAGAGGACAGACGAACACCGGGGAGCTGTTTTTT.

The genes are TRBV6-5 and TRBJ2-7, with 10 nucleotides matching TRBD1. This CDR3 is 14 amino acids long. The V gene end was trimmed by 4 bases and the J gene end by 3 bases; junction bases not matched to a gene: 3. Germline V gene sequence: CDR1 MNHEY, CDR2 SVGAGI. CDR3 protein: CASSFRDRGYEQYF. The CDR3 DNA sequence: TGTGCCAGCAGTTTCCGGGACAGGGGCTACGAGCAGTACTTC.

This CDR3 is CASSVQTDTQYF. CDR3 sequence (DNA): TGTGCCAGCAGTGTACAGACAGATACGCAGTATTTT. This chain joins TRBV12-3 or TRBV12-4 and TRBJ2-3; D unclear. V was cut by 5 bases and J by 3 bases, with 6 bases left in between. The CDR3 length is 12 residues.

The chain joins TRBV2 to TRBJ2-7, with a possible D match to TRBD1 (6 bases). Germline V gives CDR1 SNHLY, CDR2 FYNNEI. The CDR3 length is 12 residues. V was trimmed by 9 bases and J by 0 bases, leaving 9 bases between them. The CDR3 DNA is TGTGCCAGGGGGGACAACTCCTACGAGCAGTACTTC. Protein product: CARGDNSYEQYF.

In the case of this clone: The junction and the germline gene differ at one end; a read error may be behind it. The chain joins TRBV7-9 to TRBJ1-2; 7 nucleotides align to TRBD1. The CDR3 runs 13 residues. CDR1 and CDR2 (germline): SEHNR, FQNEAQ (reference sequence). The CDR3 reads CASSLGQGPSYSF. The CDR3 DNA reads as TGTGCCAGCAGCTTAGGACAGGGCCCGTCCTATTCCTTC.

The chain combines TRBV19 with TRBJ1-1; a possible D gene is TRBD1 (5 bases). Trimming shortened V by 3 bases and J by 0 bases, and 14 bases separated the two germline ends. This CDR3 has 16 residues. CDR1 is LNHDA and CDR2 is SQIVND in the germline V gene (reference sequence). The CDR3 is CASSMSDTPLNTEAFF. CDR3 coding DNA: TGTGCCAGTAGTATGTCGGACACCCCCTTGAACACTGAAGCTTTCTTT.

The chain is built from TRBV6-2 or TRBV6-3 and TRBJ1-1, with TRBD1 matching over 8 bases. Losses at the gene ends were 0 bases for V and 3 bases for J; bases not matched to a gene: 9. This CDR3 spans 17 amino acids. Per germline, CDR1 MNHEY and CDR2 SVGEGT. CDR3 loop: CASSYSFGTGHYTEAFF. The CDR3 nucleotides read TGTGCCAGCAGTTACTCCTTCGGGACAGGACATTACACTGAAGCTTTCTTT.

This chain uses TRBV30 with TRBJ1-1, with TRBD1 identical over 8 bases. Unmatched junction bases numbered 19, after V lost 3 bases and J lost 4 bases. This CDR3 is built from 18 residues. Germline CDR1 GTSNPN, CDR2 SVGIG (reference sequence). This CDR3 is CAWRSPLGQGAASTEAFF. The DNA for the CDR3 is TGTGCCTGGAGGAGCCCCCTAGGTCAGGGGGCGGCATCCACTGAAGCTTTCTTT.

The CDR3 loop is CASSMGGGNEQFF. For the CDR3, the DNA is TGTGCCAGTAGTATGGGGGGAGGGAATGAGCAGTTCTTC. The rearrangement joins TRBV19 to TRBJ2-1, with 7 bases identical to TRBD2. The CDR3 has 13 amino acids. V lost 3 bases to trimming and J lost 7 bases; unmatched junction nucleotides: 3. The germline gives CDR1 LNHDA, CDR2 SQIVND (reference sequence).

The chain has TRBV6-5 and TRBJ2-2, with 8 positions matching TRBD1. The V segment lost 7 bases and the J segment 3 bases; nucleotides outside the gene matches: 1. There are 13 residues in the CDR3. From germline, CDR1 is MNHEY and CDR2 SVGAGI. CDR3 coding DNA: TGTGCCAGCAACAGGGGGGACACCGGGGAGCTGTTTTTT. Translation: CASNRGDTGELFF.